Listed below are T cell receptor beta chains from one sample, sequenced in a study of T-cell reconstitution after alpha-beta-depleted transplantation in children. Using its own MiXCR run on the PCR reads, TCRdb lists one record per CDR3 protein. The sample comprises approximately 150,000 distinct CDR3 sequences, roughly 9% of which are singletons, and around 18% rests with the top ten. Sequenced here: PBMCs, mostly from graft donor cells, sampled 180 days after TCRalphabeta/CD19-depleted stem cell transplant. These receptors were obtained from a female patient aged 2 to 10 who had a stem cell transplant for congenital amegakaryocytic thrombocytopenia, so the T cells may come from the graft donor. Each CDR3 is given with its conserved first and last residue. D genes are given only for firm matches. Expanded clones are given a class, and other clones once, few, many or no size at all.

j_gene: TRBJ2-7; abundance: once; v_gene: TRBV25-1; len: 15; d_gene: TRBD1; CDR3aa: CASSGDRGTVHEHYF; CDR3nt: TGTGCCAGCAGTGGAGACAGGGGGACAGTCCACGAGCATTACTTC
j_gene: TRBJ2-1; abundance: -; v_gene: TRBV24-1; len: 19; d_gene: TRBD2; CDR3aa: CATSGPEWREGLSYNEQFF; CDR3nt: TGTGCCACCAGTGGGCCGGAGTGGCGGGAGGGCCTCTCCTACAATGAGCAGTTCTTC
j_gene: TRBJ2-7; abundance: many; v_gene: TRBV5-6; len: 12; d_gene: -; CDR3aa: CASSFPGNEQYF; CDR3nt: TGTGCCAGCAGCTTCCCGGGGAACGAGCAGTACTTC
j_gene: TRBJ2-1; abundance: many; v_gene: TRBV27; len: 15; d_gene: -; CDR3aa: CASSSSGQPYNEQFF; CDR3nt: TGTGCCAGCAGTTCGAGCGGACAGCCCTACAATGAGCAGTTCTTC
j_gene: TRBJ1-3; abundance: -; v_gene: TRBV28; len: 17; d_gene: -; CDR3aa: CASSRSFYRASGNTIYF; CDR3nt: TGTGCCAGCAGTCGATCATTCTACAGGGCTTCAGGAAACACCATATATTTT
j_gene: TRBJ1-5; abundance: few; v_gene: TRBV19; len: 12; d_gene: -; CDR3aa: CASRRVNQPQHF; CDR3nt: TGTGCCAGTAGGCGGGTCAATCAGCCCCAGCATTTT
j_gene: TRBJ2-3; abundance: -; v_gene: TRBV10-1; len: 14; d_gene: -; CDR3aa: CASSESRGTDTQYF; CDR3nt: TGCGCCAGCAGTGAGTCTCGGGGCACAGATACGCAGTATTTT
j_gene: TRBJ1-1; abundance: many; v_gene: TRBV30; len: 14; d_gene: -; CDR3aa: CAWSPLRGKGEAFF; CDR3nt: TGTGCCTGGAGTCCCCTCCGGGGGAAGGGTGAAGCTTTCTTT
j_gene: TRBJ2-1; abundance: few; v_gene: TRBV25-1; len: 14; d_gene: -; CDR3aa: CASAYTSSYNEQFF; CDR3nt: TGTGCCAGCGCCTATACGAGCTCCTACAATGAGCAGTTCTTC
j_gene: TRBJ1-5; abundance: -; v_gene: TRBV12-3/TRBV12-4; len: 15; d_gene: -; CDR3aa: CASRSRTGLGQPQHF; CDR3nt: TGTGCCAGCAGATCAAGAACAGGGTTGGGGCAGCCCCAGCATTTT
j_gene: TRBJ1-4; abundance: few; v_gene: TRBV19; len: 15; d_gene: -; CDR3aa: CASSRTYATNEKLFF; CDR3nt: TGTGCCAGTAGTCGGACCTACGCAACTAATGAAAAACTGTTTTTT
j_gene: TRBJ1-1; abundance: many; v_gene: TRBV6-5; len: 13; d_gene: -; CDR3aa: CAGRQGWDTEAFF; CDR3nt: TGTGCCGGCCGCCAGGGATGGGACACTGAAGCTTTCTTT
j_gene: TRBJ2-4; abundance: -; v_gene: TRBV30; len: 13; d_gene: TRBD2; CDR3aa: CAWRSGLVAFQYF; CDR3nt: TGTGCCTGGAGGTCCGGACTAGTGGCTTTTCAGTACTTC
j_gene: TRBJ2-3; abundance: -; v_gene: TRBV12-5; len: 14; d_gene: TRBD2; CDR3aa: CASGFAGGTDTQYF; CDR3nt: TGTGCTAGTGGTTTTGCGGGGGGCACAGATACGCAGTATTTT
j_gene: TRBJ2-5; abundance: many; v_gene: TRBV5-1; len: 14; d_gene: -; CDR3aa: CASSFKLQQETQYF; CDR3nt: TGCGCCAGCAGCTTCAAGTTACAGCAAGAGACCCAGTACTTC
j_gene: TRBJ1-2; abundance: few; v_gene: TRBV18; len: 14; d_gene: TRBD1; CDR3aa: CASSQGQGAYGYTF; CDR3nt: TGTGCCAGCTCACAGGGACAGGGGGCCTATGGCTACACCTTC
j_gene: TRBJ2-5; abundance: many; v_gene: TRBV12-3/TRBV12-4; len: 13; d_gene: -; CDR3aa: CASSLEGGQTQYF; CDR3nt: TGTGCCAGCAGTTTAGAAGGGGGTCAGACCCAGTACTTC
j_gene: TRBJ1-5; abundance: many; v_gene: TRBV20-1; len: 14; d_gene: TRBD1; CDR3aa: CSAFHGTGDQPQHF; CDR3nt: TGCAGTGCTTTTCACGGGACAGGGGATCAGCCCCAGCATTTT
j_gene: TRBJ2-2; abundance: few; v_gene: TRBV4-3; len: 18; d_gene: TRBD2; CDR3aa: CASSQESGLAGGGGELFF; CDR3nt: TGCGCCAGCAGCCAAGAGAGTGGACTAGCGGGAGGAGGCGGGGAGCTGTTTTTT
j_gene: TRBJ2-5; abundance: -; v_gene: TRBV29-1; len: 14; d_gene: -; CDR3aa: CSVAVGGIQETQYF; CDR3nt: TGCAGCGTTGCGGTTGGCGGGATCCAAGAGACCCAGTACTTC
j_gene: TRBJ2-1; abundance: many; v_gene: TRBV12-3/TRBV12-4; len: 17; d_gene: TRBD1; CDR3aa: CASSPDKTGTAYNEQFF; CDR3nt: TGTGCCAGCAGTCCGGACAAGACCGGGACAGCCTACAATGAGCAGTTCTTC
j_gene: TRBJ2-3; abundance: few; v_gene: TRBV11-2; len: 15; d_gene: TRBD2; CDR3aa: CASSPVWTRLDTQYF; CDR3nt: TGTGCCAGCAGCCCAGTCTGGACTAGGTTAGATACGCAGTATTTT
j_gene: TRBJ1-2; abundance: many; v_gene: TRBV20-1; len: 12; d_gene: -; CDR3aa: CSASDHNYGYTF; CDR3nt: TGCAGTGCTAGTGACCATAACTATGGCTACACCTTC
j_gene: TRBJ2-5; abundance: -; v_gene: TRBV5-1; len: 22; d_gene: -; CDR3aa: CASSLGVLRGSRQDNYQETQYF; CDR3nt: TGCGCCAGCAGCTTGGGCGTCTTACGAGGGTCGCGCCAGGACAACTATCAAGAGACCCAGTACTTC
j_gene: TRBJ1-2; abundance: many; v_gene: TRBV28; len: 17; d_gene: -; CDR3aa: CASSSASGAPRINGYTF; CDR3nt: TGTGCCAGCAGTTCAGCGTCGGGGGCGCCGCGGATTAATGGCTACACCTTC
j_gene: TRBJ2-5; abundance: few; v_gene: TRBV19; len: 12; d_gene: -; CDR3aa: CASSIGEETQYF; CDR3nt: TGTGCCAGTAGTATAGGGGAAGAGACCCAGTACTTC
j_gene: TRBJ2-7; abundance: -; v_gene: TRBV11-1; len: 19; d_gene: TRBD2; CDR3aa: CASSSSTGTSGSSSYEQYF; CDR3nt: TGTGCCAGCAGCTCATCAACCGGGACTAGCGGCTCTAGCTCCTACGAGCAGTACTTC
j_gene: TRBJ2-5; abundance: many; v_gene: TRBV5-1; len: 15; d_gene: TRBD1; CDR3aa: CASSGKTGSRETQYF; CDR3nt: TGCGCCAGCAGCGGAAAGACAGGGTCCCGTGAGACCCAGTACTTC
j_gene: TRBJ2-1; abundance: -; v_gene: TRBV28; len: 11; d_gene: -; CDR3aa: CASSWGFEQFF; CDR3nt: TGTGCCAGCAGTTGGGGGTTTGAGCAGTTCTTC